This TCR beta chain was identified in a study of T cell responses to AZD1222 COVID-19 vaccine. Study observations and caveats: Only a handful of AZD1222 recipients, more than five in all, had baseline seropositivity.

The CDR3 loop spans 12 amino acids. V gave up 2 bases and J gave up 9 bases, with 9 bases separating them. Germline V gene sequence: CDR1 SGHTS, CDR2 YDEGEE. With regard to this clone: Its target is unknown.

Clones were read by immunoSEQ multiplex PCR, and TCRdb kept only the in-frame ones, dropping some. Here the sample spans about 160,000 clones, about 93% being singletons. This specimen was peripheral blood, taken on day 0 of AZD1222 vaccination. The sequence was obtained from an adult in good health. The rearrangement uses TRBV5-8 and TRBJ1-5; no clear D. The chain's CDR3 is CASSLPGRPQHF. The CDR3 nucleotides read TGTGCCAGCAGCTTACCCGGTAGGCCCCAGCATTTT.